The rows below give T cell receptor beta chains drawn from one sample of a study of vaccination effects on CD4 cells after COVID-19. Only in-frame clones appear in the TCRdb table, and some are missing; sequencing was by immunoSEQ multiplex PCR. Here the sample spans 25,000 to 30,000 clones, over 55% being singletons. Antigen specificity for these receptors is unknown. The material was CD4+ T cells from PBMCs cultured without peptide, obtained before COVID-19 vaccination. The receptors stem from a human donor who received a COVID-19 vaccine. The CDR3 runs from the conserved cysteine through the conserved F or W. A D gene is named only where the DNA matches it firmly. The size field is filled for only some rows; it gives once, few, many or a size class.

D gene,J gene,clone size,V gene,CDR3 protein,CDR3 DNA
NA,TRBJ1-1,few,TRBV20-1,CSASWGDTEAFF,TGCAGTGCTAGTTGGGGCGACACTGAAGCTTTCTTT
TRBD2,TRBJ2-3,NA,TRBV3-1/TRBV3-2,CASSPTDSGARYF,TGTGCCAGCAGCCCCACGGATAGCGGGGCCCGGTATTTT
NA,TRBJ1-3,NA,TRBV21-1,CASDSGTGGDTIYF,TGTGCCAGCGACTCCGGGACAGGCGGGGACACCATATATTTT
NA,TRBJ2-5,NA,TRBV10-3,CAISQDRYQETQYF,TGTGCCATCAGCCAAGACAGGTACCAAGAGACCCAGTACTTC
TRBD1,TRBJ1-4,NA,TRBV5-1,CASSPGQGAVEKLFF,TGCGCCAGCAGCCCGGGACAGGGGGCCGTTGAAAAACTGTTTTTT
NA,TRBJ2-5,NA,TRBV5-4,CASSLAVAEETQYF,TGTGCCAGCAGCTTGGCAGTGGCGGAAGAGACCCAGTACTTC
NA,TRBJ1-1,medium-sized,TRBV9,CASSVTVGTEAFF,TGTGCCAGCAGCGTGACAGTGGGGACTGAAGCTTTCTTT
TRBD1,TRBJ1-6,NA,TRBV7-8,CASSVRDSNSPLHF,TGTGCCAGCAGCGTTCGGGACAGTAATTCACCCCTCCACTTT
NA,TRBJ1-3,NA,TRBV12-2,CASRLPFITAIYF,TGTGCAAGTCGCTTACCTTTTATCACGGCCATATATTTT
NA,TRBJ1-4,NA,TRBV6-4,CASVRANEKLFF,TGTGCCAGTGTCAGGGCTAATGAAAAACTGTTTTTT